One and the same sample provided the 20 T cell receptor beta chains below, sequenced in a study of cytomegalovirus exposure and HLA in healthy donors. The data were produced by immunoSEQ multiplex PCR, yet TCRdb's version contains in-frame clones alone and is incomplete. The sample consists of about 260,000 clones, roughly 91% of them appearing once. Sequencing was performed on PBMCs. Source of these receptors: a woman in her twenties or thirties in good health and CMV-seronegative.

The chain uses TRBV13 and TRBJ2-1; no definite D call. Germline V gene lookup returns CDR1 PRHDT and CDR2 FYEKMQ (reference sequence). Trimming left V 1 base short and J 7 bases short, with 14 bases between. The length of the CDR3 is 15 residues. In DNA, the CDR3 is TGTGCCAGCAGCTTAGCCGGCTATGTGGTGAATGAGCAGTTCTTC. Protein product: CASSLAGYVVNEQFF.

This chain connects TRBV18 to TRBJ2-6; 8 bases are a match to TRBD2. The V segment lost 4 bases and the J segment 0 bases; nucleotides outside the gene matches: 5. CDR3 size: 17 residues. Germline loops: CDR1 KGHSH, CDR2 LQKENI. DNA for the CDR3: TGTGCCAGCTCACTTAGCGGGGCTAGCTCTGGGGCCAACGTCCTGACTTTC. Translating gives CASSLSGASSGANVLTF.

The rearrangement joins TRBV30 to TRBJ2-7; TRBD2 aligns across 7 bases. The CDR3 runs to 14 residues. Per germline, CDR1 GTSNPN and CDR2 SVGIG (reference sequence). After removal of 5 bases from V and 4 bases from J, the junction contained 11 bases not matched to a gene. CDR3 amino acids: CAWGRLADKYEQYF. CDR3 in DNA: TGTGCCTGGGGGCGGCTAGCGGACAAATACGAGCAGTACTTC.

The V gene is TRBV9, the J gene TRBJ2-5, with 8 bases identical to TRBD1. V dropped 3 bases and J dropped 4; count of bases not matched to a gene: 5. The CDR3 spans 14 residues. Germline loops: CDR1 SGDLS, CDR2 YYNGEE. CDR3 DNA: TGTGCCAGCAGCGACGGACAGGGAGGAGAGACCCAGTACTTC. This codes for CASSDGQGGETQYF.

This clone was found once. The chain links TRBV7-7 to TRBJ2-5, with 7 bases matching TRBD1. This CDR3 comprises 15 residues. Trimming cost V 5 bases and J 1 base; bases outside gene matches: 7. The germline V gene encodes CDR1 SSHAT and CDR2 FNYEAQ (reference sequence). The chain's CDR3 is CASSIRDSPQETQYF. The CDR3 bases are TGTGCCAGCAGCATCCGGGACAGCCCCCAAGAGACCCAGTACTTC. Drawing the rest from reference TRBV7-7 and TRBJ2-5, the complete variable domain is GAGVSQSPRYKVTKRGQDVTLRCDPISSHATLYWYQQALGQGPEFLTYFNYEAQPDKSGLPSDRFSAERPEGSISTLTIQRTEQRDSAMYRCASSIRDSPQETQYFGPGTRLLVL.

This rearrangement joins TRBV28 to TRBJ1-5; D is unclear. V was pared by 6 bases and J by 0 bases, with 12 bases between. The germline gives CDR1 MDHEN, CDR2 SYDVKM. The CDR3 runs 15 residues. The CDR3 is CASSSQEYSNQPQHF. CDR3 in DNA: TGTGCCAGCAGCAGTCAGGAGTATAGCAATCAGCCCCAGCATTTT.

V and J are TRBV28 and TRBJ2-4; tentatively, D is TRBD1 (6 bases). There are 16 residues in the CDR3. Germline V lookup: CDR1 MDHEN, CDR2 SYDVKM. Trimming shortened V by 5 bases and J by 1 base, and 15 bases separated the two germline ends. The CDR3 bases are TGTGCCAGCAGTATTCGGGGACACTCCGCCAAAAACATTCAGTACTTC. It specifies CASSIRGHSAKNIQYF. Supplemented by reference TRBV28 and TRBJ2-4, the full variable domain reads DVKVTQSSRYLVKRTGEKVFLECVQDMDHENMFWYRQDPGLGLRLIYFSYDVKMKEKGDIPEGYSVSREKKERFSLILESASTNQTSMYLCASSIRGHSAKNIQYFGAGTRLSVL.

The chain uses TRBV9 and TRBJ2-1; 10 bases are shared with TRBD2. The CDR3 consists of 15 residues. V shed 6 bases and J 0 bases; nucleotides not matched to a gene: 3. Per germline, CDR1 SGDLS and CDR2 YYNGEE. CDR3 sequence reads: CASTPSGSSYNEQFF. DNA of the CDR3: TGTGCCAGCACCCCTAGCGGGAGCTCCTACAATGAGCAGTTCTTC.

This clone came up once. V is TRBV7-9 and J is TRBJ2-3; D unresolved. The V end was cut by 5 bases, the J end by 1 base, with 13 bases between. The CDR3 extends over 15 amino acids. Germline values: CDR1 SEHNR, CDR2 FQNEAQ (reference sequence). This chain's CDR3 is CASSGISWGTDTQYF. The DNA for the CDR3 is TGTGCCAGCAGCGGGATTAGTTGGGGCACAGATACGCAGTATTTT. Based on the CDR3 plus reference TRBV7-9 and TRBJ2-3, the full variable domain is DTGVSQNPRHKITKRGQNVTFRCDPISEHNRLYWYRQTLGQGPEFLTYFQNEAQLEKSRLLSDRFSAERPKGSFSTLEIQRTEQGDSAMYLCASSGISWGTDTQYFGPGTRLTVL.

This clone was picked up a small number of times. Distinct nucleotide sequences in the sample also encode this CDR3. The rearrangement joins TRBV2 to TRBJ2-7, with D hard to call. The V gene lost 4 bases and the J gene lost 0 bases, with 1 base spanning the gap. The CDR3 is made up of 11 amino acids. CDR1 and CDR2 (germline): SNHLY, FYNNEI. CDR3 sequence reads: CASSGSYEQYF. For the CDR3, the DNA is TGTGCCAGCAGTGGCTCCTACGAGCAGTACTTC. Complete variable domain (other parts from reference TRBV2 and TRBJ2-7): EPEVTQTPSHQVTQMGQEVILRCVPISNHLYFYWYRQILGQKVEFLVSFYNNEISEKSEIFDDQFSVERPDGSNFTLKIRSTKLEDSAMYFCASSGSYEQYFGPGTRLTVT.

This chain links TRBV9 with TRBJ2-5; the D is unclear. The V gene lost 0 bases and the J gene lost 1 base, with 10 bases spanning the gap. Germline CDR1 and CDR2: SGDLS and YYNGEE. The CDR3 runs 15 residues. The CDR3 reads CASSVVSHPQETQYF. The DNA of the CDR3 is TGTGCCAGCAGCGTAGTCAGCCACCCCCAAGAGACCCAGTACTTC. Together with reference TRBV9 and TRBJ2-5, the CDR3 gives the full variable domain: DSGVTQTPKHLITATGQRVTLRCSPRSGDLSVYWYQQSLDQGLQFLIQYYNGEERAKGNILERFSAQQFPDLHSELNLSSLELGDSALYFCASSVVSHPQETQYFGPGTRLLVL.

The chain is built from TRBV5-1 and TRBJ2-3; unclear D gene. V was clipped by 4 bases and J by 2 bases, with 14 bases between them. Germline V gives CDR1 SGHRS, CDR2 YFSETQ. CDR3 length: 15 amino acids. The DNA of the CDR3 is TGCGCCAGCAGCCTATATTCCACCTTCACAGATACGCAGTATTTT. Its protein is CASSLYSTFTDTQYF. Variable domain in full (rest from reference TRBV5-1 and TRBJ2-3): KAGVTQTPRYLIKTRGQQVTLSCSPISGHRSVSWYQQTPGQGLQFLFEYFSETQRNKGNFPGRFSGRQFSNSRSEMNVSTLELGDSALYLCASSLYSTFTDTQYFGPGTRLTVL.

The V and J genes are TRBV11-2 and TRBJ2-7, with TRBD2 identical over 14 bases. This CDR3 comprises 18 residues. J gave up 4 bases and V 2 bases, and 10 bases lay outside the gene matches. From germline, CDR1 is SGHAT and CDR2 FQNNGV. Here the CDR3 DNA reads TGTGCCAGCAGCTTAACATCCGGGACTAGCGGGAGATTATACGAGCAGTACTTC. Translating gives CASSLTSGTSGRLYEQYF. The full variable domain, in which reference TRBV11-2 and TRBJ2-7 provide the parts outside the CDR3, is EAGVAQSPRYKIIEKRQSVAFWCNPISGHATLYWYQQILGQGPKLLIQFQNNGVVDDSQLPKDRFSAERLKGVDSTLKIQPAKLEDSAVYLCASSLTSGTSGRLYEQYFGPGTRLTVT.

V usage is TRBV5-1 and J usage is TRBJ2-6, with TRBD1 identical over 10 bases. CDR3 length: 15 residues. The ends lost 7 bases at V and 3 bases at J; junction bases unmatched: 4. Germline lookup yields CDR1 SGHRS and CDR2 YFSETQ. CDR3 sequence reads: CASRDRGGGANVLTF. Written as DNA, the CDR3 is TGCGCCAGCCGGGACAGGGGAGGTGGGGCCAACGTCCTGACTTTC.

CDR3 sequence reads: CASSYTWTDTNTEAFF. In DNA, the CDR3 is TGTGCCAGCAGTTACACTTGGACAGATACGAACACTGAAGCTTTCTTT. The V call is TRBV6-5, the J call TRBJ1-1; a possible D gene is TRBD1 (6 bases). The length of the CDR3 is 16 residues. The V end was cut by 2 bases, the J end by 1 base, with 14 bases between. Per germline, CDR1 MNHEY and CDR2 SVGAGI.

This clone was picked up a small number of times. V usage is TRBV11-2 and J usage is TRBJ2-7; D is unresolved. The V gene's germline CDR1 is SGHAT and CDR2 FQNNGV. Trimming shortened V by 4 bases and J by 2 bases, and 15 bases separated the two germline ends. The CDR3 has 15 amino acids. CDR3 sequence (DNA): TGTGCCAGCAGCTCACGGACCCCGCCGACCTACGAGCAGTACTTC. Its translation: CASSSRTPPTYEQYF. Filled out from reference TRBV11-2 and TRBJ2-7, the complete variable domain reads EAGVAQSPRYKIIEKRQSVAFWCNPISGHATLYWYQQILGQGPKLLIQFQNNGVVDDSQLPKDRFSAERLKGVDSTLKIQPAKLEDSAVYLCASSSRTPPTYEQYFGPGTRLTVT.

This chain connects TRBV28 to TRBJ2-7; D unresolved. The CDR3 consists of 14 residues. V lost 3 bases, J lost 3 bases, and 12 bases lay in between. Germline loops: CDR1 MDHEN, CDR2 SYDVKM. Here the CDR3 reads CASSLVRADYEQYF. The CDR3 DNA follows: TGTGCCAGCAGTTTGGTTCGGGCAGACTACGAGCAGTACTTC. The full variable domain, with the rest looked up from reference TRBV28 and TRBJ2-7, is DVKVTQSSRYLVKRTGEKVFLECVQDMDHENMFWYRQDPGLGLRLIYFSYDVKMKEKGDIPEGYSVSREKKERFSLILESASTNQTSMYLCASSLVRADYEQYFGPGTRLTVT.

The genes are TRBV2 and TRBJ2-5, with a weak D call TRBD2 (6 bases). The length of the CDR3 is 13 residues. Germline V gene lookup returns CDR1 SNHLY and CDR2 FYNNEI. Trimming took 8 bases from V and 2 from J, leaving 12 bases between them. CDR3: CASGGAGQETQYF. CDR3 DNA sequence: TGTGCCAGCGGAGGGGCGGGACAAGAGACCCAGTACTTC.

The chain combines TRBV2 with TRBJ2-5; TRBD1 matches 7 bases. Germline V CDR1 and CDR2: SNHLY, FYNNEI. This CDR3 is built from 14 residues. The J segment lost 5 bases and the V segment lost 6 bases, leaving 9 bases of the junction unmatched. The CDR3 nucleotides read TGTGCCAGCAGGGAAACAGGGGTCGGGGAGACCCAGTACTTC. Its translation is CASRETGVGETQYF.

The chain joins TRBV11-2 to TRBJ2-5; 12 nucleotides match TRBD2. The length of the CDR3 is 16 residues. Germline CDR1 SGHAT, CDR2 FQNNGV. Trimming took 3 bases from V and 1 from J; bases not matched to a gene: 3. In DNA form, the CDR3 reads TGTGCCAGCAGCTTTGGGACTAGCGGGCTCCAAGAGACCCAGTACTTC. It codes for CASSFGTSGLQETQYF.